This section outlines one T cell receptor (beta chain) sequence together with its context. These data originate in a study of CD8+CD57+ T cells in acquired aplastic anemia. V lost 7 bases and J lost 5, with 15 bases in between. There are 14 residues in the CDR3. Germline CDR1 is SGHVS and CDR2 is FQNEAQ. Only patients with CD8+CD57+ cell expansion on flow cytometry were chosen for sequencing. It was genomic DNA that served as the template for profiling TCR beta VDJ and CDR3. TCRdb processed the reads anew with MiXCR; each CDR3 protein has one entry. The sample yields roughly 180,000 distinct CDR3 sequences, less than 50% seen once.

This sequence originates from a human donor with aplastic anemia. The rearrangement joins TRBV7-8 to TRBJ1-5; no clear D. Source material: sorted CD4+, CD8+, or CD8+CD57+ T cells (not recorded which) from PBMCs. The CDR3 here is CASTNTGHDQPQHF. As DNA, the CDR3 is TGTGCCAGCACCAACACGGGCCATGATCAGCCCCAGCATTTT.